This record looks at one T cell receptor (beta chain) sequence and its context. The antigen remains unidentified. The data were obtained in a study of T-cell memory formation after mild COVID-19. About the research overall: There were largely donor-specific TCR clusters.

Study-level results: A balance of CD4 and CD8 characterized clones contracting day 15 to 85, whereas later expanders leaned CD4+. Second-wave clones with a day 37 peak had unconfirmed SARS-CoV-2 specificity.

One entry per CDR3 protein results from TCRdb running MiXCR on the 5' RACE reads. The table has fewer than 110,000 distinct CDR3 sequences, roughly 14% seen once. The sample taken for sequencing was PBMCs or a T cell subset sorted from them (not recorded which). The TCR comes from a man between 18 and 29 years old who had mild COVID-19 (a few samples of this study predate the infection). Cell type and time point are not known.

The CDR3 sequence is CATSRAGLAAGNEQYV. The CDR3 DNA reads TGTGCCACCAGCAGAGCAGGTCTGGCGGCCGGGAACGAGCAGTACGTC. This chain links TRBV15 with TRBJ2-7, with D perhaps TRBD2 (5 bases). V was pared by 1 base and J by 5 bases, with 18 bases between. Germline CDR1 and CDR2: LNHNV and YYDKDF (reference sequence). The CDR3 covers 16 residues.